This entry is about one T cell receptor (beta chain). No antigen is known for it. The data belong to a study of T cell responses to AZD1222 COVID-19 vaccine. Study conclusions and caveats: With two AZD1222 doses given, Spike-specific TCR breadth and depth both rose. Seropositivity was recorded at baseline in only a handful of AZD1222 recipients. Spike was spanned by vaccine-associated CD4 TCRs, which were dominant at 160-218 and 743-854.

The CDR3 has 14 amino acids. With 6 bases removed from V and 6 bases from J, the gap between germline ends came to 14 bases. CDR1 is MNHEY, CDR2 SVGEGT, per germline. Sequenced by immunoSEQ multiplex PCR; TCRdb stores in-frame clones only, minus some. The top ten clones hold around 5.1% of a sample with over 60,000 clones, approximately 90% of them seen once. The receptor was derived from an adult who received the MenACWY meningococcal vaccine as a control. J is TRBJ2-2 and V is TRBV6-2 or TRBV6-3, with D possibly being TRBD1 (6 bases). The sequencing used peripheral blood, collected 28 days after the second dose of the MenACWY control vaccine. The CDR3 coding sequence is TGTGCCAGCAGCCGAAACAGGGTGTCCGGGGAGCTGTTTTTT. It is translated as CASSRNRVSGELFF.